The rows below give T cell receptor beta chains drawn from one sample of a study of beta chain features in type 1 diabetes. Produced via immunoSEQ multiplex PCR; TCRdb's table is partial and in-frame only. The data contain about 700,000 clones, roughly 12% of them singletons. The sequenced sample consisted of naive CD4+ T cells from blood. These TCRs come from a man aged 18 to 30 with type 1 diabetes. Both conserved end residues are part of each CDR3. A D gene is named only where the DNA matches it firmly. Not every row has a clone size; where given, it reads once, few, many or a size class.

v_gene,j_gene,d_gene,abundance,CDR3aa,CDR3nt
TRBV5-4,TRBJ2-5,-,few,CASSLGGGQETQYF,TGTGCCAGCAGCTTGGGAGGGGGTCAAGAGACCCAGTACTTC
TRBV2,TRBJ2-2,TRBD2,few,CASRWGTTRTGELFF,TGTGCCAGCAGATGGGGGACTACCCGCACCGGGGAGCTGTTTTTT
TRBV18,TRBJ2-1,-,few,CASSPLEASNYNEQFF,TGTGCCAGCTCACCACTTGAGGCTAGTAACTACAATGAGCAGTTCTTC
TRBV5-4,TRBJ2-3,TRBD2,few,CASSRSGGTITDTQYF,TGTGCCAGCAGCCGGAGCGGGGGCACAATCACAGATACGCAGTATTTT
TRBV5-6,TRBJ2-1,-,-,CASSVGLVTGEQFF,TGTGCCAGCAGCGTGGGACTGGTTACGGGTGAGCAGTTCTTC
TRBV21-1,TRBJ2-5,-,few,CASSKFPGTGGRETQYF,TGTGCCAGCAGCAAATTCCCCGGGACAGGGGGCAGGGAGACCCAGTACTTC
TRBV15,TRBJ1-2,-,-,CATSRDLAGANYGYTF,TGTGCCACCAGCAGAGATCTGGCAGGGGCTAACTATGGCTACACCTTC
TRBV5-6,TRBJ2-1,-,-,CASSSGKVGPYNEQFF,TGTGCCAGCAGCTCCGGGAAAGTGGGGCCTTACAATGAGCAGTTCTTC
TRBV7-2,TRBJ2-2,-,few,CASSLAANTGELFF,TGTGCCAGCAGCTTAGCAGCGAACACCGGGGAGCTGTTTTTT
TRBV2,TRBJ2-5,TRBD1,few,CASSDGTGETQYF,TGTGCCAGCAGTGATGGGACAGGAGAGACCCAGTACTTC
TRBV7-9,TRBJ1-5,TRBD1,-,CASSTGQGAPGQPQHF,TGTGCCAGCAGCACCGGACAGGGGGCGCCGGGTCAGCCCCAGCATTTT
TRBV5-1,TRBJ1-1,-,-,CASSLGAGRSAFF,TGCGCCAGCAGCTTGGGGGCAGGGCGGTCAGCTTTCTTT
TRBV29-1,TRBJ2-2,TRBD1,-,CSVVQQGAGTGELFF,TGCAGCGTGGTACAACAGGGGGCGGGCACCGGGGAGCTGTTTTTT
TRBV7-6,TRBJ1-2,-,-,CASSPLDSNYGYTF,TGTGCCAGCAGCCCCTTAGACAGTAACTATGGCTACACCTTC
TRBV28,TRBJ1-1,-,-,CASSWGAEAFF,TGTGCCAGCAGTTGGGGGGCTGAAGCTTTCTTT
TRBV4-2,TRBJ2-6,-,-,CASSQESVSGANVLTF,TGTGCCAGCAGCCAAGAGTCGGTTTCTGGGGCCAACGTCCTGACTTTC
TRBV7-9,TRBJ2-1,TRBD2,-,CASSLRLQGEGQFF,TGTGCCAGCAGCTTAAGGTTGCAAGGGGAGGGGCAGTTCTTC